This TCR beta chain was recovered during a study of blood T cells in healthy people across ages. With 7 bases removed from V and 0 bases from J, the gap between germline ends came to 16 bases. CDR1 is MGHDK and CDR2 is SYGVNS in the germline V gene. CDR3 size: 16 residues. This clonotype was counted a few times. A sample-barcoded 5' primer and a J-beta primer mix were used in a second PCR of about 6 to 11 cycles. TCRdb reanalysed the 5' RACE reads using MiXCR and keeps one entry per CDR3 protein. This table holds under 1,100,000 distinct CDR3 sequences, 25% found once. Drawing of peripheral blood yielded about 9.7 milliliters from each donor. These data were also filed under a second study, of T cells of mothers and their children.

The chain employs TRBV25-1 and TRBJ1-3, with TRBD1 as a possible D gene (6 bases). This TCR derives from a girl aged 2-10 years in good health. The specimen was blood. The CDR3 is CASTPGGAFSGNTIYF. The CDR3, as DNA: TGTGCCAGCACACCGGGGGGGGCTTTCTCTGGAAACACCATATATTTT.